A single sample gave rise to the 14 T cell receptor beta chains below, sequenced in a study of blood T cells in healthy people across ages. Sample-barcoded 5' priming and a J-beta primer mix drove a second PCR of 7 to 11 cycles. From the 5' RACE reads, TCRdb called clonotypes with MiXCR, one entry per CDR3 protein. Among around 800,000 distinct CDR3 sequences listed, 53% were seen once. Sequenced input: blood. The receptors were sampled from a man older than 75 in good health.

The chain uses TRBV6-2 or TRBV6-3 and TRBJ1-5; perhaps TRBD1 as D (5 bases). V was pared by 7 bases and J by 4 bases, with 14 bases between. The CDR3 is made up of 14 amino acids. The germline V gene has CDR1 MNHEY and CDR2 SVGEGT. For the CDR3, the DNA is TGTGCCAGCACCTACCTGGGGGGAAATCAGCCCCAGCATTTT. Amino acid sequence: CASTYLGGNQPQHF.

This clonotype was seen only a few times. CDR3 sequence reads: CASSNPGTGGYIQYF. DNA of the CDR3: TGTGCCAGTAGTAACCCCGGGACAGGGGGTTACATTCAGTACTTC. The V and J genes are TRBV19 and TRBJ2-4, with 11 bases identical to TRBD1. This CDR3 has 15 amino acids. The junction had 7 bases not matched to a gene; V was cut back by 4 bases and J by 8 bases. Germline-derived CDR1 and CDR2 are LNHDA and SQIVND (reference sequence).

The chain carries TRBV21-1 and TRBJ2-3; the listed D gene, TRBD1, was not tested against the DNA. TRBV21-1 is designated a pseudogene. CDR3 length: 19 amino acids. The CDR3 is CASSKQDRRLPLSTDTQYF. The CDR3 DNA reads TGTGCCAGCAGCAAACAAGACAGGAGACTCCCATTGAGCACAGATACGCAGTATTTT.

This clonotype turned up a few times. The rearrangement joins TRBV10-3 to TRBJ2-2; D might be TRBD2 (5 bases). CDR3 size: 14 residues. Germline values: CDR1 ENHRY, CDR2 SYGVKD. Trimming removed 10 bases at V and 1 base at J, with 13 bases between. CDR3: CATSGGLNTGELFF. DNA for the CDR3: TGTGCCACCTCGGGCGGGTTGAACACCGGGGAGCTGTTTTTT.

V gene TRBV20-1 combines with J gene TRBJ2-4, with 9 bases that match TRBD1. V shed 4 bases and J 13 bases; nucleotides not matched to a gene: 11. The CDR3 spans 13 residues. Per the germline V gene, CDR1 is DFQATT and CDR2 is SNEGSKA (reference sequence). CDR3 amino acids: CSATEQGAGEQYF. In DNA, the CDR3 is TGCAGTGCTACAGAACAGGGGGCGGGTGAGCAGTACTTC.

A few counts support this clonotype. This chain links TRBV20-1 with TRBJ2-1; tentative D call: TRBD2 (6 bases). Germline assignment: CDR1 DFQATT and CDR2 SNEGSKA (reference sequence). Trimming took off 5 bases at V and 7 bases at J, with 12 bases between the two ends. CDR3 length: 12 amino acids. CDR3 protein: CSAESLANEQFF. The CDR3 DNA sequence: TGCAGTGCTGAGAGTCTAGCGAATGAGCAGTTCTTC.

CDR3 nucleotides: TGTGCCTGGAGTTACCGAAATAATGAAAAACTGTTTTTT. Its translation: CAWSYRNNEKLFF. The chain couples TRBV30 to TRBJ1-4; no clear D gene. CDR3 length: 13 residues. Trimming took 2 bases from V and 4 from J, leaving 8 bases between them. Per the germline V gene, CDR1 is GTSNPN and CDR2 is SVGIG (reference sequence).

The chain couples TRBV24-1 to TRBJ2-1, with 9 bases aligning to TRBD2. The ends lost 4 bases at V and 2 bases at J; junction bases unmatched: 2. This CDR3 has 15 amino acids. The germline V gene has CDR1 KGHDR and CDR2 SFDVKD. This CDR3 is CATSDPSGTYNEQFF. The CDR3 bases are TGTGCCACCAGTGACCCTAGCGGGACCTACAATGAGCAGTTCTTC.

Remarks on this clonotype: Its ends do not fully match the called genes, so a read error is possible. CDR3 DNA sequence: TGTGCCAGCGCTAGTAGCTCTGGGGCCAACGTCCTGACTTTC. Encoded protein: CASASSSGANVLTF. This chain links TRBV5-1 with TRBJ2-6; no reliable D call. Germline loops: CDR1 SGHRS, CDR2 YFSETQ. The CDR3 totals 14 residues.

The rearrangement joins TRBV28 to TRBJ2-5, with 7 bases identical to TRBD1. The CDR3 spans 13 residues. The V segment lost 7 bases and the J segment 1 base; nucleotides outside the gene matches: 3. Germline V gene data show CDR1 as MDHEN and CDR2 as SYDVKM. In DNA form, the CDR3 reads TGTGCCAGCACGCCAGGGGGCCAAGAGACCCAGTACTTC. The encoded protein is CASTPGGQETQYF.

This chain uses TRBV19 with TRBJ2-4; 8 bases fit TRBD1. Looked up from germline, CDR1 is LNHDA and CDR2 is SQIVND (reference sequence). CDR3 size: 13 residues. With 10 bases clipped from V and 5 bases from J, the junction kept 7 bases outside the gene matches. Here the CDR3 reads CATSPDRENIQYF. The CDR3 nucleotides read TGTGCCACCTCCCCGGACAGGGAAAACATTCAGTACTTC.

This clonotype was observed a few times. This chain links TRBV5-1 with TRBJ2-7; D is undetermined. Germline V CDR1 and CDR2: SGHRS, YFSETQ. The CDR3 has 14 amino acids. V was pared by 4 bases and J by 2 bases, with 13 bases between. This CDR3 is CASSAGPKTYEQYF. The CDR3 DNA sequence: TGCGCCAGCAGCGCCGGGCCGAAGACCTACGAGCAGTACTTC. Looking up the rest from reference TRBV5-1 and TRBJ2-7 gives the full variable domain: KAGVTQTPRYLIKTRGQQVTLSCSPISGHRSVSWYQQTPGQGLQFLFEYFSETQRNKGNFPGRFSGRQFSNSRSEMNVSTLELGDSALYLCASSAGPKTYEQYFGPGTRLTVT.

CDR3 loop: CASSSTDGNYNEQFF. In DNA, the CDR3 is TGTGCCAGCAGTTCCACGGACGGAAACTACAATGAGCAGTTCTTC. This chain uses TRBV6-5 with TRBJ2-1; D is ambiguous. The V and J ends lost 4 bases and 3 bases respectively, with 13 bases between them. CDR1 MNHEY and CDR2 SVGAGI come from the germline V gene. The CDR3 sequence is 15 residues long.

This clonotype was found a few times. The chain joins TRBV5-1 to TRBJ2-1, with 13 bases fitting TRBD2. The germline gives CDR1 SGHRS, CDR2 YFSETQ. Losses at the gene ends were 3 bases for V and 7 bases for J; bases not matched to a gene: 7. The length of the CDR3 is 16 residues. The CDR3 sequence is CASSSVRTSGSNEQFF. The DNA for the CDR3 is TGCGCCAGCAGCTCGGTCCGGACTAGCGGGAGTAATGAGCAGTTCTTC. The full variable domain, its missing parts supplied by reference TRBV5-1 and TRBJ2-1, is KAGVTQTPRYLIKTRGQQVTLSCSPISGHRSVSWYQQTPGQGLQFLFEYFSETQRNKGNFPGRFSGRQFSNSRSEMNVSTLELGDSALYLCASSSVRTSGSNEQFFGPGTRLTVL.